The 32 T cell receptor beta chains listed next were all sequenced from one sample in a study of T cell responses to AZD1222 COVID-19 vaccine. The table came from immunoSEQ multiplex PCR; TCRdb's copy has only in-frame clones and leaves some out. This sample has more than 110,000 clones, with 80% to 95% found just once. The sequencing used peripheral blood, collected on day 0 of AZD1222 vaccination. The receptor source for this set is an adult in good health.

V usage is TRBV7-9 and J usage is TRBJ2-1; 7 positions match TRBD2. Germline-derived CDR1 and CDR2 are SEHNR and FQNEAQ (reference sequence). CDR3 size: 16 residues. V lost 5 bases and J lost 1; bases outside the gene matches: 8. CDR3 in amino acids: CASSQSGIGSYNEQFF. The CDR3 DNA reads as TGTGCCAGCAGCCAAAGCGGGATAGGGTCCTACAATGAGCAGTTCTTC.

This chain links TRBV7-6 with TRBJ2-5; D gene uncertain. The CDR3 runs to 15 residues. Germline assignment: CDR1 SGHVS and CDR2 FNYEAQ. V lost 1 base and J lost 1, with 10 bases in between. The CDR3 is CASSLGSSLQETQYF. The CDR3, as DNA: TGTGCCAGCAGCTTAGGTAGCAGTCTCCAAGAGACCCAGTACTTC.

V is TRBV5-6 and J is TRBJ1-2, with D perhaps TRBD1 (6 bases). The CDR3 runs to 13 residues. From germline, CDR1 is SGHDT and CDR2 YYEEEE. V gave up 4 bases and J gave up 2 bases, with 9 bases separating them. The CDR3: CASSVGQNYGYTF. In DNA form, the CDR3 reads TGTGCCAGCAGCGTCGGACAGAACTATGGCTACACCTTC.

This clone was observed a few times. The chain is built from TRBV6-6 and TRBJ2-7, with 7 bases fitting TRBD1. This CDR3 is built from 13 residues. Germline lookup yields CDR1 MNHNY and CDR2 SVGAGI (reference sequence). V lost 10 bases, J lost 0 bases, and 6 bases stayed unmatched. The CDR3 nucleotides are TGTGCCACCTGCAGGGGGAACTCCTACGAGCAGTACTTC. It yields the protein CATCRGNSYEQYF.

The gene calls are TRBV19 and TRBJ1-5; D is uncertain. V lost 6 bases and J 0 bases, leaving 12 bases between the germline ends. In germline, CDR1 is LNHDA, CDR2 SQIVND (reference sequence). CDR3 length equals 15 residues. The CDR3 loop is CASRPGYYSNQPQHF. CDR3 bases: TGTGCCAGTAGACCGGGATATTATAGCAATCAGCCCCAGCATTTT. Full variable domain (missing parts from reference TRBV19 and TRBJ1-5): DGGITQSPKYLFRKEGQNVTLSCEQNLNHDAMYWYRQDPGQGLRLIYYSQIVNDFQKGDIAEGYSVSREKKESFPLTVTSAQKNPTAFYLCASRPGYYSNQPQHFGDGTRLSIL.

CDR3 nucleotides: TGTGCCAGCAACGGAAAGAGAAACACCATATATTTT. Its protein is CASNGKRNTIYF. The chain combines TRBV28 with TRBJ1-3, with D unresolved. Germline lookup yields CDR1 MDHEN and CDR2 SYDVKM. Between the trimmed V and J ends, which lost 7 bases and 5 bases, there was a span of 9 bases. This CDR3 is 12 amino acids long.

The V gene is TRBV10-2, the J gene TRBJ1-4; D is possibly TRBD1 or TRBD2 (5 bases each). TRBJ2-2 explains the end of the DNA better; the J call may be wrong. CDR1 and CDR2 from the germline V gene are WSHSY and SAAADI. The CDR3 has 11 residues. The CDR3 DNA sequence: TGCGCCAGCAGCACCGGGACGGAGCTGTTTTTT. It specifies CASSTGTELFF.

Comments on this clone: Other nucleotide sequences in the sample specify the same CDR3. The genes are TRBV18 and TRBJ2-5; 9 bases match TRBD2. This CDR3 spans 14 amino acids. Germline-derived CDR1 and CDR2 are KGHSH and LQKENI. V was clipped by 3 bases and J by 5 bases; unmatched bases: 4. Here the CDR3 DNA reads TGTGCCAGCTCACCTTTAGCGGGGGAGGAGACCCAGTACTTC. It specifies CASSPLAGEETQYF.

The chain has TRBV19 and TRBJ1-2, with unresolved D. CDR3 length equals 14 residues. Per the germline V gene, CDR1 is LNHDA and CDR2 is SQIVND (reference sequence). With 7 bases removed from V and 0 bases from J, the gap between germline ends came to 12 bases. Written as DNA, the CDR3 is TGTGCCAGTAACCCTGGAGGGTCTAACTATGGCTACACCTTC. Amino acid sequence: CASNPGGSNYGYTF.

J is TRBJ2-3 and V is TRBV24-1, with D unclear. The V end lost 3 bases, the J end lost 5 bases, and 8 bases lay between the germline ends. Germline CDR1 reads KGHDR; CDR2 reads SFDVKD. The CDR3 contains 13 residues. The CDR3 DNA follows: TGTGCCACCAGTGATGGGGTAGGAGATACGCAGTATTTT. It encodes CATSDGVGDTQYF.

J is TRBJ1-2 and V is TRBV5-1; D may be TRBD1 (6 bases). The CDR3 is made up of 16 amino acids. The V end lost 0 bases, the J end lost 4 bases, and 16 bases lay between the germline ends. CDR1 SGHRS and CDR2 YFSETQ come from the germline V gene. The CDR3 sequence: CASSLEDRSPPYGYTF. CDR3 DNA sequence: TGCGCCAGCAGCTTGGAGGACAGAAGCCCCCCCTATGGCTACACCTTC.

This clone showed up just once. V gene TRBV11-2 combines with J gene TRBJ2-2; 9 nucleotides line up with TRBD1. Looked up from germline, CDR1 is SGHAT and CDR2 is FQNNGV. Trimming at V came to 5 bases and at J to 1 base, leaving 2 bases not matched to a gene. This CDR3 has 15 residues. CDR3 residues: CASSQGQGNTGELFF. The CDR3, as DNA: TGTGCCAGCAGCCAGGGACAGGGGAACACCGGGGAGCTGTTTTTT.

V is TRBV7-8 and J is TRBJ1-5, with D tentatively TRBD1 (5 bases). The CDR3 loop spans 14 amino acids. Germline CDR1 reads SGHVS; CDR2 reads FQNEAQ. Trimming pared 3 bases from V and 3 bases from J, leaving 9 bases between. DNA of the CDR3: TGTGCCAGCAGCTTGGGGACGGCCAATCAGCCCCAGCATTTT. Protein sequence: CASSLGTANQPQHF. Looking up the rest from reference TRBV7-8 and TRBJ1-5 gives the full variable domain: GAGVSQSPRYKVAKRGQDVALRCDPISGHVSLFWYQQALGQGPEFLTYFQNEAQLDKSGLPSDRFFAERPEGSVSTLKIQRTQQEDSAVYLCASSLGTANQPQHFGDGTRLSIL.

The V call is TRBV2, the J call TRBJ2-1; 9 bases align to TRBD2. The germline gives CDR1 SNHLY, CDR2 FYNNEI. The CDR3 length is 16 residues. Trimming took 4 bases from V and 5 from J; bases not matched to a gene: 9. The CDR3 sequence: CASSVRSGGINNEQFF. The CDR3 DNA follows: TGTGCCAGCAGTGTAAGAAGCGGGGGGATAAACAATGAGCAGTTCTTC.

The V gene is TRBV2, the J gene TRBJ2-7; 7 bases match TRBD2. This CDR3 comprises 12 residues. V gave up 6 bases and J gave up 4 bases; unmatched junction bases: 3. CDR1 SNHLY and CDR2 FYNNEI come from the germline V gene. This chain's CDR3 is CASRSSGYEQYF. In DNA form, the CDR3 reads TGTGCCAGCAGGTCTAGCGGTTACGAGCAGTACTTC. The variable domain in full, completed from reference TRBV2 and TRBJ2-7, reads EPEVTQTPSHQVTQMGQEVILRCVPISNHLYFYWYRQILGQKVEFLVSFYNNEISEKSEIFDDQFSVERPDGSNFTLKIRSTKLEDSAMYFCASRSSGYEQYFGPGTRLTVT.

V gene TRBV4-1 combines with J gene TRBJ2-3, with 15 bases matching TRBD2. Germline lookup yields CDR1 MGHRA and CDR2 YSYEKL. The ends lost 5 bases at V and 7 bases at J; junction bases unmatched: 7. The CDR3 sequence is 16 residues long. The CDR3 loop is CASSTGTSGRPNTQYF. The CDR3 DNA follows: TGCGCCAGCAGCACTGGGACTAGCGGGAGGCCCAATACGCAGTATTTT.

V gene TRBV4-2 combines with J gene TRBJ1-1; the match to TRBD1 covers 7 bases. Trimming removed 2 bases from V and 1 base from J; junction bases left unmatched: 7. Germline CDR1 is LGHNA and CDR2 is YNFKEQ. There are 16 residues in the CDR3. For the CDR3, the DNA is TGTGCCAGCAGCCAACGATCAGGGACAGCGAACACTGAAGCTTTCTTT. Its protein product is CASSQRSGTANTEAFF.

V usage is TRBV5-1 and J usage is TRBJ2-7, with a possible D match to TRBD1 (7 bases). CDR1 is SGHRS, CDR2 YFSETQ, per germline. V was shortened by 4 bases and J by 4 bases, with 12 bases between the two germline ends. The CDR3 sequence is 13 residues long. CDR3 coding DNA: TGCGCCAGCAGCCGCGGGACAGTGTACGAGCAGTACTTC. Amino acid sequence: CASSRGTVYEQYF.

Here the CDR3 reads CASKASGVTDTQYF. For the CDR3, the DNA is TGTGCCAGTAAGGCTAGCGGGGTCACAGATACGCAGTATTTT. The chain combines TRBV19 with TRBJ2-3, with TRBD2 identical over 9 bases. Germline V gives CDR1 LNHDA, CDR2 SQIVND (reference sequence). V was clipped by 7 bases and J by 2 bases; unmatched bases: 4. CDR3 size: 14 residues.

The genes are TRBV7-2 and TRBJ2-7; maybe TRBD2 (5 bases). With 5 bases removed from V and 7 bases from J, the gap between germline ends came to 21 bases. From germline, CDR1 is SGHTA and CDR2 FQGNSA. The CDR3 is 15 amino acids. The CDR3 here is CASSEWLTREGEQYF. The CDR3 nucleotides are TGTGCCAGCAGCGAGTGGCTGACACGCGAGGGAGAGCAGTACTTC.

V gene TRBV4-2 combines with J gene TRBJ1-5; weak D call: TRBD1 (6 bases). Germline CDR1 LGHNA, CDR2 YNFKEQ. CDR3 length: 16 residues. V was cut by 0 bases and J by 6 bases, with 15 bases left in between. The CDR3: CASSQDGGQVGQPQHF. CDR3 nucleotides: TGTGCCAGCAGCCAAGATGGGGGGCAGGTAGGTCAGCCCCAGCATTTT.

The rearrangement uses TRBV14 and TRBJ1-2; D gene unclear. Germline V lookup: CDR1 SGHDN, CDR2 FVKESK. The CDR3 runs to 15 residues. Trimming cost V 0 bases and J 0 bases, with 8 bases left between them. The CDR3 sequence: CASSQDPRTNYGYTF. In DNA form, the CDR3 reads TGTGCCAGCAGCCAAGATCCCCGGACTAACTATGGCTACACCTTC. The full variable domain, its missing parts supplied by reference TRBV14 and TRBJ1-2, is EAGVTQFPSHSVIEKGQTVTLRCDPISGHDNLYWYRRVMGKEIKFLLHFVKESKQDESGMPNNRFLAERTGGTYSTLKVQPAELEDSGVYFCASSQDPRTNYGYTFGSGTRLTVV.

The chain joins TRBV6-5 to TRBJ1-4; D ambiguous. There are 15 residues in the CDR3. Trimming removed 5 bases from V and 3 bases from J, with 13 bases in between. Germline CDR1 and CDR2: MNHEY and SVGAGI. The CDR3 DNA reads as TGTGCCAGCAGTCCCCACCCCCGAGCTAATGAAAAACTGTTTTTT. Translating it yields CASSPHPRANEKLFF.

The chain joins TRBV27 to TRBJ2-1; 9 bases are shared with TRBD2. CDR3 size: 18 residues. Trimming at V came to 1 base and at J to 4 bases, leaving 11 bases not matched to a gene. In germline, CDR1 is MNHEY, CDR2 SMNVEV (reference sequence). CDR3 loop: CASSLYPTTSGPYNEQFF. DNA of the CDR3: TGTGCCAGCAGTTTATACCCTACTACTAGCGGGCCATACAATGAGCAGTTCTTC.

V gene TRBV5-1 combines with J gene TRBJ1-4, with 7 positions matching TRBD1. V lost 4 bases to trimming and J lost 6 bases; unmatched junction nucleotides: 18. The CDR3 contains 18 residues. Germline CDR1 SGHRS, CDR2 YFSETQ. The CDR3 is CASSDPGQSLSVDEKLFF. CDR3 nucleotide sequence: TGCGCCAGCAGCGATCCGGGACAGTCGCTGAGCGTCGATGAAAAACTGTTTTTT.

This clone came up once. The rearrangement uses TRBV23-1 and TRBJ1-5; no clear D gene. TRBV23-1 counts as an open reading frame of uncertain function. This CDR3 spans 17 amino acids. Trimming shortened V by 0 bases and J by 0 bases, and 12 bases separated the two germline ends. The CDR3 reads CASSQSSYRDSNQPQHF. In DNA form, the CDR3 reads TGCGCCAGCAGTCAATCGTCGTATAGGGATAGCAATCAGCCCCAGCATTTT.

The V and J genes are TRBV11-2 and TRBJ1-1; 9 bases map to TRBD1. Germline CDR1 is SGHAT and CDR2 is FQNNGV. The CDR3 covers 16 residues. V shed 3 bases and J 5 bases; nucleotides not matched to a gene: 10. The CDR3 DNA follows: TGTGCCAGCAGCTTGGATTGGGGACAGGGTCGGACTGAAGCTTTCTTT. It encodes CASSLDWGQGRTEAFF.

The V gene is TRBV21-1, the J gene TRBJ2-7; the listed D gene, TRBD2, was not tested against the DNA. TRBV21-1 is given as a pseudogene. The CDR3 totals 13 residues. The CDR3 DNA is TGTGCCCGCCCCCCGCGGGACTCTTACGAGCAGTACTTC. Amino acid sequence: CARPPRDSYEQYF.

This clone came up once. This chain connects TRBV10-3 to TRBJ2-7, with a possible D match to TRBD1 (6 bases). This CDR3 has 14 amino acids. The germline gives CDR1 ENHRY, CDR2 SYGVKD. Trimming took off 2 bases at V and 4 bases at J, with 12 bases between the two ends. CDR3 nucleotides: TGTGCCATCAGTGAGGGGACAATTTTTTACGAGCAGTACTTC. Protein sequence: CAISEGTIFYEQYF.

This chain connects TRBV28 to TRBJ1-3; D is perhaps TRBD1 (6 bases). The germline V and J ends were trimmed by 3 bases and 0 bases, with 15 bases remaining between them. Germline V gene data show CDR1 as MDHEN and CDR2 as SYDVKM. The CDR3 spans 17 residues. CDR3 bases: TGTGCCAGCAGTTTGATTCCAGGGGCTTACTCTGGAAACACCATATATTTT. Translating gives CASSLIPGAYSGNTIYF.

CDR3 sequence (DNA): TGTGCCAGCAGCTTGAGGACTAGCGGGGGGAACACCGGGGAGCTGTTTTTT. Translation: CASSLRTSGGNTGELFF. The chain carries TRBV11-3 and TRBJ2-2; 13 nucleotides align to TRBD2. Germline V lookup: CDR1 SGHNT, CDR2 YENEEA. The length of the CDR3 is 17 residues. J gave up 1 base and V 3 bases, and 2 bases lay outside the gene matches.

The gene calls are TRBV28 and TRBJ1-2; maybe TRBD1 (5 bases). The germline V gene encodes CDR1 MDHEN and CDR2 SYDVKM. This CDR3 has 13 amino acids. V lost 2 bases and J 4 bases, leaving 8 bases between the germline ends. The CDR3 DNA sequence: TGTGCCAGCAGTTTACTAGGGGTCTATGGCTACACCTTC. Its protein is CASSLLGVYGYTF.